Given below is one TCR beta chain in context. The table came from immunoSEQ multiplex PCR; TCRdb's copy has only in-frame clones and leaves some out. This sample has more than 70,000 clones; roughly 80% occur once, and the top ten carry under 13%. The CDR3 consists of 14 residues. Trimming stripped 3 bases from V and 5 bases from J, with 14 bases between. Per the germline V gene, CDR1 is SGHRS and CDR2 is YFSETQ. This specimen comes from a study of blood T cell repertoires in COVID-19. Study summary: Sources were T cells, B-cell-depleted T cells, or PBMCs; the material itself was cDNA or gDNA.

The sample consisted of peripheral blood. This chain connects TRBV5-1 to TRBJ1-2, with D perhaps matching TRBD1 (5 bases). This sequence originates from a woman in her 70s with acute or convalescent COVID-19. The CDR3 protein is CASSSEGVGYGYTF. For the CDR3, the DNA is TGCGCCAGCAGCTCAGAAGGGGTTGGGTATGGCTACACCTTC.